These 30 T cell receptor beta chains share one sample of origin, sequenced in a study of blood T cell repertoires in COVID-19 (dated by TCRdb to about 2020). Receptors were amplified or captured by the immunoSEQ multiplex PCR assay. TCRdb holds this immuneACCESS table with in-frame rearrangements only. Some clones are missing; in checked studies, unresolved V genes explain under half, and the rest has no known cause. The sample table holds under 250,000 clones, of which approximately 80% were seen once. The ten largest make up about 3.2% of the sample. The sequenced sample was PBMCs or T cells enriched from blood (not recorded which). Every receptor here comes from a woman in her sixties or seventies who had recovered from COVID-19.

This clone is a singleton in its sample. V gene TRBV13 combines with J gene TRBJ1-2, with D uncertain. The CDR3 is made up of 11 amino acids. The germline V and J ends were trimmed by 2 bases and 11 bases, with 9 bases remaining between them. Germline V gene lookup returns CDR1 PRHDT and CDR2 FYEKMQ (reference sequence). The CDR3 coding sequence is TGTGCCAGCAGCTTAACCAGAAGTTACACCTTC. Amino acid sequence: CASSLTRSYTF.

The V call is TRBV11-2, the J call TRBJ1-2; D ambiguous. This CDR3 is 13 amino acids long. Looked up from germline, CDR1 is SGHAT and CDR2 is FQNNGV. Trimming cost V 1 base and J 7 bases, with 10 bases left between them. CDR3 amino acids: CASSLAGFSGYTF. In DNA form, the CDR3 reads TGTGCCAGCAGCTTAGCAGGCTTTAGTGGCTACACCTTC. The full variable domain, completed using reference TRBV11-2 and TRBJ1-2, is EAGVAQSPRYKIIEKRQSVAFWCNPISGHATLYWYQQILGQGPKLLIQFQNNGVVDDSQLPKDRFSAERLKGVDSTLKIQPAKLEDSAVYLCASSLAGFSGYTFGSGTRLTVV.

The gene calls are TRBV9 and TRBJ2-3; perhaps TRBD2 as D (5 bases). V lost 0 bases and J 4 bases, leaving 9 bases between the germline ends. Germline V CDR1 and CDR2: SGDLS, YYNGEE. The CDR3 extends over 14 amino acids. This chain's CDR3 is CASSVVASSDTQYF. The CDR3 nucleotides read TGTGCCAGCAGCGTAGTAGCTAGCTCAGATACGCAGTATTTT. Based on the CDR3 plus reference TRBV9 and TRBJ2-3, the full variable domain is DSGVTQTPKHLITATGQRVTLRCSPRSGDLSVYWYQQSLDQGLQFLIQYYNGEERAKGNILERFSAQQFPDLHSELNLSSLELGDSALYFCASSVVASSDTQYFGPGTRLTVL.

The rearrangement links TRBV7-9 to TRBJ2-7; possibly TRBD2 for D (5 bases). V lost 8 bases, J lost 0 bases, and 8 bases lay in between. The CDR3 extends over 12 amino acids. The germline gives CDR1 SEHNR, CDR2 FQNEAQ (reference sequence). The CDR3 here is CASDRDSYEQYF. DNA of the CDR3: TGTGCCAGCGATCGGGACTCCTACGAGCAGTACTTC.

This clone was seen only a few times. J is TRBJ2-1 and V is TRBV4-2, with TRBD1 identical over 10 bases. The CDR3 consists of 16 residues. Germline V gene data show CDR1 as LGHNA and CDR2 as YNFKEQ. Trimming took 4 bases from V and 6 from J; bases not matched to a gene: 9. The CDR3 nucleotides read TGTGCCAGCAGCCCGCGCGGCCGGGACAGGGGCAATGAGCAGTTCTTC. This encodes CASSPRGRDRGNEQFF.

This rearrangement joins TRBV5-6 to TRBJ2-3; D gene uncertain. V was shortened by 3 bases and J by 2 bases, with 7 bases between the two germline ends. Germline V gene data show CDR1 as SGHDT and CDR2 as YYEEEE. The CDR3 length is 13 residues. CDR3 sequence: CASSSYNTDTQYF. The CDR3 DNA reads TGTGCCAGCAGCTCCTATAACACAGATACGCAGTATTTT.

The chain employs TRBV20-1 and TRBJ2-1, with unresolved D. Germline assignment: CDR1 DFQATT and CDR2 SNEGSKA (reference sequence). The CDR3 has 11 residues. The germline V and J ends were trimmed by 4 bases and 7 bases, with 8 bases remaining between them. The CDR3 nucleotides read TGCAGTGCTATTTTCATTAATGAGCAGTTCTTC. This codes for CSAIFINEQFF.

The CDR3 reads CASSQEHLLNYGYTF. The CDR3 nucleotides are TGTGCCAGCAGCCAAGAACACCTCCTTAACTATGGCTACACCTTC. The V and J genes are TRBV3-1 (or the pseudogene TRBV3-2) and TRBJ1-2; D ambiguous. This CDR3 has 15 residues. V dropped 0 bases and J dropped 1 base, with 9 bases sitting between them. The germline V gene encodes CDR1 LGHDT and CDR2 YNNKEL (reference sequence).

The CDR3 region has the DNA TGTGCCATCGAGGGCCCGGGACAGGGTTTCTCTGGAAACACCATATATTTT. Protein: CAIEGPGQGFSGNTIYF. The V call is TRBV10-3, the J call TRBJ1-3, with 9 bases aligning to TRBD1. The germline CDR1 and CDR2 sequences are ENHRY and SYGVKD. The CDR3 runs to 17 residues. With 8 bases clipped from V and 0 bases from J, the junction kept 11 bases outside the gene matches.

The chain's CDR3 is CASSLDASDSYEQYF. The CDR3 region has the DNA TGCGCCAGCAGCTTGGATGCTAGCGACTCCTACGAGCAGTACTTC. The V gene is TRBV5-1, the J gene TRBJ2-7; TRBD2 is a possible D gene (6 bases). This CDR3 region has 15 residues. The germline gives CDR1 SGHRS, CDR2 YFSETQ. Trimming stripped 0 bases from V and 0 bases from J, with 10 bases between.

This rearrangement joins TRBV18 to TRBJ2-2, with 11 bases fitting TRBD2. The CDR3 has 16 residues. Per the germline V gene, CDR1 is KGHSH and CDR2 is LQKENI. The V and J ends lost 2 bases and 1 base, in that order; junction bases with no gene match: 0. The CDR3 region is CASSPGTSGNTGELFF. The CDR3 DNA reads TGTGCCAGCTCACCAGGGACTAGCGGGAACACCGGGGAGCTGTTTTTT. Combining the CDR3 with reference TRBV18 and TRBJ2-2 gives the whole variable domain NAGVMQNPRHLVRRRGQEARLRCSPMKGHSHVYWYRQLPEEGLKFMVYLQKENIIDESGMPKERFSAEFPKEGPSILRIQQVVRGDSAAYFCASSPGTSGNTGELFFGEGSRLTVL.

The rearrangement links TRBV12-5 to TRBJ2-2, with a possible D match to TRBD2 (6 bases). Per the germline V gene, CDR1 is LGHNT and CDR2 is FRNRAP. V was clipped by 6 bases and J by 6 bases, with 14 bases between them. This CDR3 contains 14 residues. Written as DNA, the CDR3 is TGTGCTAGTGGACGGGAGTCTACGTCCGGGGAGCTGTTTTTT. It translates to CASGRESTSGELFF.

The V call is TRBV7-2, the J call TRBJ2-7; D may be TRBD2 (5 bases). This CDR3 comprises 14 residues. Trimming pared 3 bases from V and 0 bases from J, leaving 9 bases between. Germline lookup yields CDR1 SGHTA and CDR2 FQGNSA. In DNA form, the CDR3 reads TGTGCCAGCAGCTTCGGGCGGGCCTCCTACGAGCAGTACTTC. Its translation is CASSFGRASYEQYF.

The chain carries TRBV4-2 and TRBJ2-1; 9 bases are a match to TRBD2. CDR3 size: 19 residues. Germline assignment: CDR1 LGHNA and CDR2 YNFKEQ. V dropped 1 base and J dropped 8; count of bases not matched to a gene: 18. The CDR3 bases are TGTGCCAGCAGCCAAGGGTTGGGTATTAGCGGGAGTTTGAGGTATGAGCAGTTCTTC. Translated: CASSQGLGISGSLRYEQFF.

The CDR3 DNA is TGTGCCAGCAGTGAAGCGAGAGGTTTCAATCAGCCCCAGCATTTT. It yields the protein CASSEARGFNQPQHF. This rearrangement joins TRBV6-1 to TRBJ1-5; D call uncertain. Trimming took 0 bases from V and 3 from J, leaving 9 bases between them. This CDR3 has 15 amino acids. CDR1 is MNHNS, CDR2 SASEGT, per germline.

This sequence joins TRBV6-5 and TRBJ1-5, with D unresolved. Per the germline V gene, CDR1 is MNHEY and CDR2 is SVGAGI. The CDR3 consists of 11 residues. The V end was cut by 5 bases, the J end by 7 bases, with 6 bases between. The DNA of the CDR3 is TGTGCCAGCAGTCAGAGGCAGCCCCAGCATTTT. It translates to CASSQRQPQHF.

This clone was recorded only once. This chain links TRBV5-4 with TRBJ2-7; possible D gene TRBD1, 6 bases. The CDR3 length is 15 residues. Germline V lookup: CDR1 SGHNT, CDR2 YYREEE (reference sequence). V was pared by 0 bases and J by 1 base, with 11 bases between. CDR3 DNA: TGTGCCAGCAGCTTGGCCCTGACAGGTTCCTACGAGCAGTACTTC. It codes for CASSLALTGSYEQYF.

The genes are TRBV6-1 and TRBJ1-5; D remains unclear. The CDR3 spans 12 residues. The V and J ends lost 2 bases and 4 bases respectively, with 3 bases between them. Germline-derived CDR1 and CDR2 are MNHNS and SASEGT. The CDR3 region has the DNA TGTGCCAGCAGTGAACGGAATCAGCCCCAGCATTTT. Its translation: CASSERNQPQHF.

The chain uses TRBV5-6 and TRBJ2-7; 7 bases line up with TRBD1. CDR3 length equals 16 residues. Germline V gene data show CDR1 as SGHDT and CDR2 as YYEEEE. V gave up 3 bases and J gave up 2 bases; unmatched junction bases: 11. The CDR3 bases are TGTGCCAGCAGCTCACCCACCCGGACAGGAACCTACGAGCAGTACTTC. Its protein is CASSSPTRTGTYEQYF. The full variable domain, with the rest looked up from reference TRBV5-6 and TRBJ2-7, is DAGVTQSPTHLIKTRGQQVTLRCSPKSGHDTVSWYQQALGQGPQFIFQYYEEEERQRGNFPDRFSGHQFPNYSSELNVNALLLGDSALYLCASSSPTRTGTYEQYFGPGTRLTVT.

This clone was seen only once. The rearrangement uses TRBV19 and TRBJ1-5; D ambiguous. Trimming stripped 6 bases from V and 0 bases from J, with 9 bases between. CDR3 size: 14 residues. Looked up from germline, CDR1 is LNHDA and CDR2 is SQIVND (reference sequence). This CDR3 reads CASSPVYSNQPQHF. CDR3 DNA: TGTGCCAGTAGCCCGGTATATAGCAATCAGCCCCAGCATTTT.

This clone showed up just a few times. The CDR3 sequence: CASSERGYSSYNEQFF. The CDR3 DNA reads TGTGCCAGCAGTGAAAGGGGGTATAGCTCCTACAATGAGCAGTTCTTC. The chain couples TRBV2 to TRBJ2-1; a weak D match, TRBD1 (6 bases). Germline lookup yields CDR1 SNHLY and CDR2 FYNNEI. The CDR3 consists of 16 residues. V shed 2 bases and J shed 0 bases, with 11 bases lying between them.

The V gene is TRBV18, the J gene TRBJ1-1, with 9 positions matching TRBD1. Looked up from germline, CDR1 is KGHSH and CDR2 is LQKENI. The CDR3 spans 18 residues. Losses at the gene ends were 4 bases for V and 1 base for J; bases not matched to a gene: 13. In nucleotides, the CDR3 is TGTGCCAGCTCACACGGACAGGGGAGGAGAGGGAGGAACACTGAAGCTTTCTTT. This sequence encodes CASSHGQGRRGRNTEAFF.

V is TRBV29-1 and J is TRBJ2-1; D may be TRBD1 (7 bases). This CDR3 comprises 15 residues. Germline CDR1 and CDR2: SQVTM and ANQGSEA. V lost 6 bases and J lost 2, with 17 bases in between. This chain's CDR3 is CSVGGQRLTYNEQFF. For the CDR3, the DNA is TGCAGCGTCGGGGGACAGCGCCTCACCTACAATGAGCAGTTCTTC.

The chain links TRBV3-1 (or the pseudogene TRBV3-2) to TRBJ1-1, with a weak D call TRBD1 (5 bases). Per the germline V gene, CDR1 is LGHDT and CDR2 is YNNKEL (reference sequence). CDR3 length: 15 amino acids. V was clipped by 1 base and J by 4 bases, with 13 bases between them. The CDR3: CASSQGLAGRTEAFF. The DNA of the CDR3 is TGTGCCAGCAGCCAAGGATTGGCAGGGCGCACTGAAGCTTTCTTT.

This chain uses TRBV27 with TRBJ2-1; no reliable D call. Trimming left V 4 bases short and J 0 bases short, with 13 bases between. The CDR3 runs to 16 residues. Germline CDR1 reads MNHEY; CDR2 reads SMNVEV (reference sequence). CDR3 sequence: CASSSPARSSYNEQFF. The CDR3 DNA reads as TGTGCCAGCAGTTCCCCCGCCCGGAGCTCCTACAATGAGCAGTTCTTC.

The CDR3 spells CASSYDKRGNEQYF. Here the CDR3 DNA reads TGTGCCAGCAGTTACGATAAGAGAGGCAACGAGCAGTACTTC. The gene calls are TRBV6-5 and TRBJ2-7, with unresolved D. CDR3 length equals 14 residues. Trimming removed 2 bases from V and 5 bases from J, with 13 bases in between. CDR1 and CDR2 from the germline V gene are MNHEY and SVGAGI.

This clone came up once. The chain links TRBV2 to TRBJ2-7; TRBD1 might be the D (6 bases). V dropped 2 bases and J dropped 0 bases, with 11 bases sitting between them. The CDR3 totals 15 residues. CDR1 is SNHLY, CDR2 FYNNEI, per germline. CDR3 nucleotide sequence: TGTGCCAGCAGTGAATACGACAGGAGCTCCTACGAGCAGTACTTC. This codes for CASSEYDRSSYEQYF.

The rearrangement links TRBV27 to TRBJ2-1; no definite D call. V shed 0 bases and J shed 9 bases, with 9 bases lying between them. CDR1 is MNHEY and CDR2 is SMNVEV in the germline V gene (reference sequence). The CDR3 spans 13 residues. In DNA form, the CDR3 reads TGTGCCAGCAGTTTATCGAGCTTAAGTGAGCAGTTCTTC. Translation: CASSLSSLSEQFF.

The J gene is TRBJ2-2, the V gene TRBV5-1; 11 nucleotides line up with TRBD2. The V segment lost 3 bases and the J segment 0 bases; nucleotides outside the gene matches: 4. Germline CDR1 is SGHRS and CDR2 is YFSETQ. There are 17 residues in the CDR3. CDR3 bases: TGCGCCAGCAGCTCTGGACTAGCGGGTCCGAACACCGGGGAGCTGTTTTTT. Translated, it gives CASSSGLAGPNTGELFF.

The CDR3 loop reads CASSQQDYGYTF. CDR3 in DNA: TGTGCCAGCAGCCAACAGGACTATGGCTACACCTTC. The chain is built from TRBV6-2 or TRBV6-3 and TRBJ1-2; tentatively, D is TRBD1 (5 bases). The CDR3 is made up of 12 amino acids. Germline V gene data show CDR1 as MNHEY and CDR2 as SVGEGT. Between the trimmed V and J ends, which lost 6 bases and 3 bases, there was a span of 8 bases.